Presented here are 26 T cell receptor beta chains from one specimen sequenced in a study of metastatic and nonmetastatic thyroid tumors. TCRdb re-called clones via MiXCR from the PCR reads. In the table there are tens of thousands of clones, less than 20% of which are singletons. No patient received treatment before thyroid surgery. Sequenced material: blood. The receptors originated from a female donor with papillary thyroid cancer or a benign thyroid nodule (not recorded which). Some clones in this sample may be carry-over from other donors' samples.

This clone has just one count. V gene TRBV25-1 combines with J gene TRBJ2-1, with D unclear. Germline V CDR1 and CDR2: MGHDK, SYGVNS. The CDR3 loop spans 12 amino acids. Trimming took off 4 bases at V and 4 bases at J, with 5 bases between the two ends. The CDR3 nucleotides are TGTGCCAGCAGTGTCCTATACAATGAGCAGTTCTTC. Translation gives CASSVLYNEQFF.

This clone has just a few counts. This chain connects TRBV12-3 or TRBV12-4 to TRBJ2-7, with D possibly matching TRBD1 (8 bases). Trimming cost V 2 bases and J 4 bases, with 15 bases left between them. The CDR3 runs to 15 residues. In nucleotides, the CDR3 is TGTGCCAGCAGTTTAAACAGGGGGGGGGAGTACGAGCAGTACTTC. Residues: CASSLNRGGEYEQYF.

Ten or more counts support this clone. CDR3 DNA sequence: TGTGCCAGCAGCGGCTGGACAGGGAGTAATGAAAAACTGTTTTTT. It is translated as CASSGWTGSNEKLFF. The chain combines TRBV3-1 with TRBJ1-4; 8 bases align to TRBD1. Unmatched junction bases numbered 6, after V lost 5 bases and J lost 4 bases. Germline V gene lookup returns CDR1 LGHDT and CDR2 YNNKEL (reference sequence). The CDR3 extends over 15 amino acids. The variable domain in full, with the rest retrieved from reference TRBV3-1 and TRBJ1-4, is DTAVSQTPKYLVTQMGNDKSIKCEQNLGHDTMYWYKQDSKKFLKIMFSYNNKELIINETVPNRFSPKSPDKAHLNLHINSLELGDSAVYFCASSGWTGSNEKLFFGSGTQLSVL.

This clone was counted ten times or more. The V gene is TRBV11-3, the J gene TRBJ2-2; D is unclear. Per the germline V gene, CDR1 is SGHNT and CDR2 is YENEEA. Trimming took 1 base from V and 1 from J, leaving 4 bases between them. The CDR3 spans 14 residues. The CDR3 protein is CASSLGQNTGELFF. In DNA, the CDR3 is TGTGCCAGCAGCTTAGGACAGAACACCGGGGAGCTGTTTTTT.

This clone was observed many times. The genes are TRBV15 and TRBJ2-1; 8 nucleotides agree with TRBD2. V gave up 3 bases and J gave up 6 bases; unmatched junction bases: 7. Germline-derived CDR1 and CDR2 are LNHNV and YYDKDF (reference sequence). The CDR3 is 15 residues long. As DNA, the CDR3 is TGTGCCACCAGCAGGGAAGGACTAGCACGCAATGAGCAGTTCTTC. As protein: CATSREGLARNEQFF.

The sample holds many counts of this clone. This rearrangement joins TRBV11-1 to TRBJ1-2; D not resolved. The CDR3 length is 17 residues. Germline CDR1 SGHAT, CDR2 FQDESV (reference sequence). Trimming removed 4 bases from V and 6 bases from J, with 24 bases in between. CDR3 in amino acids: CASSSYLGSRSIDGYTF. The CDR3 region has the DNA TGTGCCAGCAGCTCGTATCTGGGGTCAAGGAGTATAGATGGCTACACCTTC.

The chain has TRBV5-1 and TRBJ2-1; D ambiguous. Germline V CDR1 and CDR2: SGHRS, YFSETQ. V was pared by 4 bases and J by 7 bases, with 21 bases between. The CDR3 loop spans 16 amino acids. The CDR3 reads CASSHPRASEINEQFF. CDR3 DNA: TGCGCCAGCAGCCACCCTCGGGCGAGTGAAATTAATGAGCAGTTCTTC.

This chain joins TRBV5-6 and TRBJ1-1, with 8 positions matching TRBD1. The CDR3 runs to 15 residues. V lost 2 bases, J lost 10 bases, and 13 bases stayed unmatched. Germline V gene lookup returns CDR1 SGHDT and CDR2 YYEEEE. In DNA form, the CDR3 reads TGTGCCAGCAGCTTAATGACAGGGGTTGTTTTAGGAGCTTTCTTT. Translation: CASSLMTGVVLGAFF.

This clone appeared many times. The CDR3: CASSSGPGYTF. The DNA for the CDR3 is TGTGCCAGCAGCTCGGGACCCGGCTACACCTTC. V and J are TRBV3-1 and TRBJ1-2; tentative D call: TRBD1 (5 bases). The V end lost 5 bases, the J end lost 8 bases, and 9 bases lay between the germline ends. The CDR3 totals 11 residues. Germline V gene sequence: CDR1 LGHDT, CDR2 YNNKEL (reference sequence).

This clone was seen only a few times. V is TRBV6-4 and J is TRBJ2-3; 8 nucleotides match TRBD2. The CDR3 runs to 14 residues. V gave up 7 bases and J gave up 4 bases; unmatched junction bases: 7. Germline V gives CDR1 MRHNA, CDR2 SNTAGT. The CDR3 loop is CASILTSESDTQYF. The CDR3 DNA sequence: TGTGCCAGCATCCTGACTAGCGAATCAGATACGCAGTATTTT.

This clone showed up many times. The chain employs TRBV6-1 and TRBJ2-3; 7 bases align to TRBD1. The V gene's germline CDR1 is MNHNS and CDR2 SASEGT. This CDR3 comprises 15 residues. The junction had 8 bases not matched to a gene; V was cut back by 6 bases and J by 2 bases. This chain's CDR3 is CASSSQGQNTDTQYF. The CDR3 nucleotides read TGTGCCAGCAGCTCTCAGGGACAGAACACAGATACGCAGTATTTT.

This clone occurred many times. The chain has TRBV20-1 and TRBJ2-1, with TRBD2 identical over 8 bases. CDR3 size: 12 residues. In germline, CDR1 is DFQATT, CDR2 SNEGSKA (reference sequence). With 6 bases clipped from V and 10 bases from J, the junction kept 8 bases outside the gene matches. The chain's CDR3 is CSATRGGLEQFF. As DNA, the CDR3 is TGCAGTGCCACCCGGGGGGGACTAGAGCAGTTCTTC.

The CDR3 nucleotides are TGCGCCAGCTCCCAAGGGACATACGGAAACACCATATATTTT. Protein product: CASSQGTYGNTIYF. The rearrangement uses TRBV5-1 and TRBJ1-3; TRBD1 is a possible D gene (6 bases). Trimming left V 7 bases short and J 4 bases short, with 15 bases between. CDR1 SGHRS and CDR2 YFSETQ come from the germline V gene. The CDR3 consists of 14 residues.

This clone was recorded at least ten times. The chain has TRBV3-1 and TRBJ1-3, with a tentative D call TRBD1 (5 bases). Germline CDR1 reads LGHDT; CDR2 reads YNNKEL (reference sequence). V was cut by 1 base and J by 9 bases, with 19 bases left in between. The length of the CDR3 is 16 residues. This CDR3 reads CASSQGDRADWGTIYF. DNA for the CDR3: TGTGCCAGCAGCCAAGGGGACCGGGCCGACTGGGGCACCATATATTTT.

The chain has TRBV6-2 or TRBV6-3 and TRBJ1-1; 8 bases are shared with TRBD1. This CDR3 is 14 amino acids long. The V and J ends lost 10 bases and 4 bases, in that order; junction bases with no gene match: 11. CDR1 and CDR2 from the germline V gene are MNHEY and SVGEGT. The chain's CDR3 is CAISPGQEVTEAFF. In DNA, the CDR3 is TGTGCCATCAGCCCGGGACAGGAGGTCACTGAAGCTTTCTTT.

A word on this clone: A much larger clone differs from this one at a single base, so this may be a read error. V gene TRBV9 combines with J gene TRBJ2-5; D is uncertain. Germline V gene sequence: CDR1 SGDLS, CDR2 YYNGEE. CDR3 length: 13 amino acids. Trimming shortened V by 0 bases and J by 4 bases, and 7 bases separated the two germline ends. This CDR3 reads CASSVVPLETQYF. The CDR3 DNA reads TGTGCCAGCAGCGTAGTACCCCTAGAGACCCAGTACTTC. The whole variable domain, filled in from reference TRBV9 and TRBJ2-5, reads DSGVTQTPKHLITATGQRVTLRCSPRSGDLSVYWYQQSLDQGLQFLIQYYNGEERAKGNILERFSAQQFPDLHSELNLSSLELGDSALYFCASSVVPLETQYFGPGTRLLVL.

This clone was observed at least ten times. At one of its ends the junction is not consistent with the germline gene, which may arise from a read error. The rearrangement uses TRBV29-1 and TRBJ2-3; D is uncertain. CDR1 and CDR2 from the germline V gene are SQVTM and ANQGSEA. The CDR3 is made up of 11 amino acids. Written as DNA, the CDR3 is TGCAGCGCTGAAAACACAGATACGCAGTATTTT. Translated: CSAENTDTQYF.

This clone came up many times. The chain has TRBV19 and TRBJ2-7; a weak D match, TRBD1 (6 bases). Deletions cut 10 bases from V and 4 bases from J, with 23 bases between. The CDR3 runs 15 residues. CDR1 is LNHDA, CDR2 SQIVND, per germline (reference sequence). The CDR3 nucleotides are TGTGCCACGAAAATCTCCGGGACATTGTCATACGAGCAGTACTTC. Encoded protein: CATKISGTLSYEQYF.

This clone has just a few counts. CDR3 residues: CASIKIRGLADTQYF. The CDR3 DNA reads TGTGCCAGCATCAAGATACGCGGGCTTGCAGATACGCAGTATTTT. The chain is built from TRBV6-1 and TRBJ2-3, with D maybe TRBD2 (5 bases). CDR1 MNHNS and CDR2 SASEGT come from the germline V gene. V was cut by 7 bases and J by 4 bases, with 18 bases left in between. The CDR3 is 15 residues long.

This clone was observed many times. The V and J genes are TRBV6-2 or TRBV6-3 and TRBJ1-1; 10 bases agree with TRBD1. V dropped 7 bases and J dropped 7; count of bases not matched to a gene: 6. This CDR3 is 13 amino acids long. Looked up from germline, CDR1 is MNHEY and CDR2 is SVGEGT. CDR3 residues: CASTPGQGIEAFF. For the CDR3, the DNA is TGTGCCAGCACCCCGGGACAGGGGATTGAAGCTTTCTTT.

This clone was seen many times. This chain connects TRBV6-2 or TRBV6-3 to TRBJ2-1, with 9 bases matching TRBD2. The CDR3 length is 15 residues. The V segment lost 5 bases and the J segment 2 bases; nucleotides outside the gene matches: 4. Germline CDR1 is MNHEY and CDR2 is SVGEGT. The CDR3 reads CASSPRTSAYNEQFF. The CDR3 coding sequence is TGTGCCAGCAGTCCCAGGACTAGCGCCTACAATGAGCAGTTCTTC.

In this sample, this clone turned up many times. V and J are TRBV19 and TRBJ2-2; no clear D. CDR1 and CDR2 (germline): LNHDA, SQIVND (reference sequence). The CDR3 spans 10 residues. V lost 5 bases, J lost 7 bases, and 2 bases lay in between. The chain's CDR3 is CASSLGELFF. The CDR3 nucleotides are TGTGCCAGTAGTCTCGGGGAGCTGTTTTTT. The full variable domain, its missing parts supplied by reference TRBV19 and TRBJ2-2, is DGGITQSPKYLFRKEGQNVTLSCEQNLNHDAMYWYRQDPGQGLRLIYYSQIVNDFQKGDIAEGYSVSREKKESFPLTVTSAQKNPTAFYLCASSLGELFFGEGSRLTVL.

This clone was picked up a small number of times. V is TRBV28 and J is TRBJ1-1, with TRBD1 identical over 9 bases. The CDR3 runs 19 residues. Germline CDR1 MDHEN, CDR2 SYDVKM. V lost 2 bases and J lost 0; bases outside the gene matches: 13. The chain's CDR3 is CASSLEFAGTGRMNTEAFF. The CDR3 nucleotides are TGTGCCAGCAGTTTAGAATTCGCCGGGACAGGGCGGATGAACACTGAAGCTTTCTTT. The variable domain in full, with the rest retrieved from reference TRBV28 and TRBJ1-1, is DVKVTQSSRYLVKRTGEKVFLECVQDMDHENMFWYRQDPGLGLRLIYFSYDVKMKEKGDIPEGYSVSREKKERFSLILESASTNQTSMYLCASSLEFAGTGRMNTEAFFGQGTRLTVV.

The table lists this clone with many counts. The V call is TRBV14, the J call TRBJ1-6, with TRBD1 matching 9 bases. The length of the CDR3 is 15 residues. V was clipped by 3 bases and J by 10 bases; unmatched bases: 7. Germline CDR1 and CDR2: SGHDN and FVKESK. The CDR3 nucleotides read TGTGCCAGCAGCCAGCTGGGACAGGGAACGTCACCCCTCCACTTT. It encodes CASSQLGQGTSPLHF.

Notes on this clone: Germline is not matched at one junction end, which may reflect a read error. The CDR3 region has the DNA TGCGCCAGCATCGGGGATTCCTACGAGCAGTGCTTC. Protein sequence: CASIGDSYEQCF. This chain uses TRBV5-1 with TRBJ2-7, with D possibly matching TRBD2 (5 bases). CDR1 is SGHRS and CDR2 is YFSETQ in the germline V gene. This CDR3 region has 12 residues. Combining the CDR3 with reference TRBV5-1 and TRBJ2-7 gives the whole variable domain KAGVTQTPRYLIKTRGQQVTLSCSPISGHRSVSWYQQTPGQGLQFLFEYFSETQRNKGNFPGRFSGRQFSNSRSEMNVSTLELGDSALYLCASIGDSYEQCFGPGTRLTVT.

This clone was recorded at least ten times. The rearrangement links TRBV18 to TRBJ2-4; D remains ambiguous. The V and J ends lost 2 bases and 1 base respectively, with 12 bases between them. The germline CDR1 and CDR2 sequences are KGHSH and LQKENI. This CDR3 region has 16 residues. The CDR3: CASSPANPGAKNIQYF. CDR3 DNA sequence: TGTGCCAGCTCACCAGCCAACCCCGGGGCCAAAAACATTCAGTACTTC.